This entry lists 6 T cell receptor beta chains sequenced from one sample in a study of T cells after yellow fever vaccination. TCRdb re-derived calls from the 5' RACE reads in MiXCR, one entry per CDR3 protein. The repertoire holds more than 120,000 distinct CDR3 sequences, 7.7% seen once, with approximately 0.78% in the top ten. The sequences come from CD4+ T cells sorted from PBMCs, collected 5 days after the yellow fever booster vaccination. These receptors all stem from a man aged 25-45 years who received the YFV17D yellow fever vaccine.

This clonotype was seen ten or more times. This chain connects TRBV12-3 or TRBV12-4 to TRBJ2-5, with a possible D match to TRBD2 (7 bases). CDR3 length equals 12 residues. Trimming pared 8 bases from V and 5 bases from J, leaving 12 bases between. CDR3 sequence reads: CASSTGGETQYF. The CDR3 DNA reads TGTGCCAGCTCGACGGGGGGCGAGACCCAGTACTTC.

This clonotype appeared many times. The chain combines TRBV30 with TRBJ2-7, with D possibly TRBD1 on 5 matching bases. With 0 bases removed from V and 3 bases from J, the gap between germline ends came to 12 bases. Germline CDR1 GTSNPN, CDR2 SVGIG (reference sequence). CDR3 length: 14 residues. The CDR3 protein is CAWSVEAGFYEQYF. As DNA, the CDR3 is TGTGCCTGGAGTGTAGAGGCAGGGTTCTACGAGCAGTACTTC.

In this sample, this clonotype turned up many times. The rearrangement uses TRBV4-3 and TRBJ2-3; 8 bases are shared with TRBD2. The CDR3 extends over 17 amino acids. J was trimmed by 6 bases and V by 0 bases; bases with no gene match: 11. Germline V gene data show CDR1 as LGHNA and CDR2 as YSLEER. This CDR3 is CASSQDPPSGSRDTQYF. CDR3 sequence (DNA): TGCGCCAGCAGCCAAGATCCTCCCAGCGGGAGCAGGGATACGCAGTATTTT.

This clonotype was observed a few times. The chain combines TRBV24-1 with TRBJ2-2, with 12 bases aligning to TRBD2. The V gene's germline CDR1 is KGHDR and CDR2 SFDVKD. CDR3 length equals 19 residues. The trim removed 3 bases at V and 1 base at J, leaving 8 bases unmatched. CDR3 amino acids: CATSDHGLAGRLNTGELFF. CDR3 nucleotide sequence: TGTGCCACCAGTGATCACGGACTAGCGGGACGTTTGAACACCGGGGAGCTGTTTTTT.

This clonotype was detected ten times or more. The V and J genes are TRBV14 and TRBJ2-7; 11 nucleotides match TRBD1. The junction had 6 bases not matched to a gene; V was cut back by 4 bases and J by 4 bases. The V gene's germline CDR1 is SGHDN and CDR2 FVKESK. This CDR3 region has 15 residues. CDR3 DNA sequence: TGTGCCAGCAGCCCCATGGACAGGGGGCTATACGAGCAGTACTTC. It yields the protein CASSPMDRGLYEQYF.

At least ten counts were recorded for this clonotype. The V and J genes are TRBV7-9 and TRBJ2-3; 11 nucleotides line up with TRBD2. CDR3 length equals 17 residues. Losses at the gene ends were 4 bases for V and 4 bases for J; bases not matched to a gene: 10. The germline V gene encodes CDR1 SEHNR and CDR2 FQNEAQ (reference sequence). As DNA, the CDR3 is TGTGCCAGCAGCTCGATAAGACTAGCGGGATTTTCAGATACGCAGTATTTT. Encoded protein: CASSSIRLAGFSDTQYF. Supplemented by reference TRBV7-9 and TRBJ2-3, the full variable domain reads DTGVSQNPRHKITKRGQNVTFRCDPISEHNRLYWYRQTLGQGPEFLTYFQNEAQLEKSRLLSDRFSAERPKGSFSTLEIQRTEQGDSAMYLCASSSIRLAGFSDTQYFGPGTRLTVL.